This entry lists 11 T cell receptor beta chains sequenced from one sample in a study of blood T cell repertoires in COVID-19. Assay used: immunoSEQ multiplex PCR; TCRdb lists only in-frame clones, some missing. The data hold tens of thousands of clones, with roughly 80% observed a single time. Sequencing used peripheral blood. These receptors came from a woman in her fifties or sixties with acute or convalescent COVID-19.

The table lists this clone with a count of one. The chain joins TRBV7-9 to TRBJ2-5; D might be TRBD1 (6 bases). This CDR3 is 14 amino acids long. V was trimmed by 5 bases and J by 0 bases, leaving 10 bases between them. CDR1 and CDR2 from the germline V gene are SEHNR and FQNEAQ (reference sequence). The CDR3 protein is CASSQWDNQETQYF. CDR3 coding DNA: TGTGCCAGCAGCCAATGGGACAACCAAGAGACCCAGTACTTC.

As DNA, the CDR3 is TGTGCCTGGAGTGCCAGCACAGGGGGCCTATACGAGCAGTACGTC. This sequence encodes CAWSASTGGLYEQYV. The chain employs TRBV30 and TRBJ2-7, with 9 bases that match TRBD1. The J segment lost 4 bases and the V segment lost 1 base, leaving 8 bases of the junction unmatched. CDR1 and CDR2 (germline): GTSNPN, SVGIG (reference sequence). The CDR3 is made up of 15 amino acids.

V and J are TRBV10-3 and TRBJ2-1, with D perhaps TRBD1 (6 bases). Germline loops: CDR1 ENHRY, CDR2 SYGVKD. The CDR3 spans 15 residues. V was cut by 6 bases and J by 3 bases, with 15 bases left in between. The CDR3 loop is CAISPQGPIYNEQFF. For the CDR3, the DNA is TGTGCCATCAGCCCACAGGGACCTATCTACAATGAGCAGTTCTTC.

The chain joins TRBV19 to TRBJ2-1; 8 bases align to TRBD2. CDR3 length equals 15 residues. Per germline, CDR1 LNHDA and CDR2 SQIVND (reference sequence). The junction had 6 bases not matched to a gene; V was cut back by 4 bases and J by 4 bases. CDR3 DNA sequence: TGTGCCAGTAGTACTCAAGCGGGGGAGTACAATGAGCAGTTCTTC. Its translation is CASSTQAGEYNEQFF.

The rearrangement joins TRBV5-1 to TRBJ1-1, with 7 nucleotides matching TRBD1. This CDR3 is built from 16 residues. Trimming cost V 0 bases and J 0 bases; bases outside gene matches: 5. Per the germline V gene, CDR1 is SGHRS and CDR2 is YFSETQ. Here the CDR3 DNA reads TGCGCCAGCAGCTTGGCCGGACAGGTAGTGAACACTGAAGCTTTCTTT. Encoded protein: CASSLAGQVVNTEAFF.

The chain recombines TRBV30 with TRBJ2-1; 11 bases match TRBD1. V lost 5 bases, J lost 4 bases, and 4 bases stayed unmatched. This CDR3 has 14 amino acids. Germline CDR1 is GTSNPN and CDR2 is SVGIG (reference sequence). CDR3 loop: CAWSGTGGYNEQFF. The DNA of the CDR3 is TGTGCCTGGTCCGGGACAGGGGGTTACAATGAGCAGTTCTTC.

This rearrangement joins TRBV15 to TRBJ1-1; D is undetermined. This CDR3 contains 14 residues. Deletions cut 4 bases from V and 2 bases from J, with 11 bases between. Germline CDR1 is LNHNV and CDR2 is YYDKDF (reference sequence). The CDR3 coding sequence is TGTGCCACCAGCATGTCCCGGGGAAACACTGAAGCTTTCTTT. Amino acid sequence: CATSMSRGNTEAFF.

This chain links TRBV24-1 with TRBJ2-3; 10 positions match TRBD2. Germline-derived CDR1 and CDR2 are KGHDR and SFDVKD. Unmatched junction bases numbered 4, after V lost 1 base and J lost 4 bases. The CDR3 spans 16 residues. CDR3 coding DNA: TGTGCCACCAGTGATTTTTCTAGCGGGGGTTCAGATACGCAGTATTTT. This sequence encodes CATSDFSSGGSDTQYF.

The rearrangement links TRBV4-3 to TRBJ1-2; tentative D call: TRBD1 (6 bases). This CDR3 spans 18 amino acids. V lost 4 bases, J lost 2 bases, and 23 bases lay in between. The germline V gene encodes CDR1 LGHNA and CDR2 YSLEER. CDR3 amino acids: CASSPGGLGGTLNYGYTF. The CDR3 DNA follows: TGCGCCAGCAGCCCCGGGGGGCTGGGTGGAACCCTAAACTATGGCTACACCTTC.

This chain uses TRBV18 with TRBJ2-7, with TRBD1 matching 7 bases. CDR3 size: 18 residues. V was clipped by 4 bases and J by 5 bases; unmatched bases: 20. The germline V gene has CDR1 KGHSH and CDR2 LQKENI. DNA of the CDR3: TGTGCCAGCTCACTACGGCCGGGTACAGGGGCATGGTGGGACGAGCAGTACTTC. Its translation is CASSLRPGTGAWWDEQYF.

The count of this clone is one. The rearrangement joins TRBV24-1 to TRBJ2-1; 9 nucleotides agree with TRBD1. V shed 9 bases and J 4 bases; nucleotides not matched to a gene: 0. CDR1 is KGHDR and CDR2 is SFDVKD in the germline V gene. The CDR3 is made up of 12 amino acids. The CDR3, as DNA: TGTGCCACCGGGACAGGGTACAATGAGCAGTTCTTC. Amino acids: CATGTGYNEQFF.